The clone carrying this TCR beta chain was seen only a few times. Its matching antigen is unknown. This record belongs to a study of CD8 T cells in ankylosing spondylitis. Study-wide results and limits: Characteristic of ankylosing spondylitis blood, it appeared, was a TCR beta motif comprising about 8 highly homologous variants.

The TCR beta libraries were generated through quantitative 5'-RACE incorporating molecular barcodes. TCRdb re-analysed the 5' RACE reads in MiXCR, keeping a single row per CDR3 protein. The top ten clones hold 4% to 5% of a sample with 200,000 to 250,000 distinct CDR3 sequences, roughly 32% of them seen once. This receptor was obtained from a male donor with ankylosing spondylitis or in good health (not recorded which). The source material was blood, either unsorted or a sorted T cell fraction (not recorded which).

The CDR3 loop reads CASSYPTSGGLPGEQFF. CDR3 coding DNA: TGTGCCAGCAGTTATCCGACTAGCGGGGGCCTGCCAGGTGAGCAGTTCTTC. The rearrangement links TRBV6-2 or TRBV6-3 to TRBJ2-1, with TRBD2 matching over 12 bases. The CDR3 runs 17 residues. Trimming at V came to 3 bases and at J to 9 bases, leaving 12 bases not matched to a gene. CDR1 is MNHEY, CDR2 SVGEGT, per germline.